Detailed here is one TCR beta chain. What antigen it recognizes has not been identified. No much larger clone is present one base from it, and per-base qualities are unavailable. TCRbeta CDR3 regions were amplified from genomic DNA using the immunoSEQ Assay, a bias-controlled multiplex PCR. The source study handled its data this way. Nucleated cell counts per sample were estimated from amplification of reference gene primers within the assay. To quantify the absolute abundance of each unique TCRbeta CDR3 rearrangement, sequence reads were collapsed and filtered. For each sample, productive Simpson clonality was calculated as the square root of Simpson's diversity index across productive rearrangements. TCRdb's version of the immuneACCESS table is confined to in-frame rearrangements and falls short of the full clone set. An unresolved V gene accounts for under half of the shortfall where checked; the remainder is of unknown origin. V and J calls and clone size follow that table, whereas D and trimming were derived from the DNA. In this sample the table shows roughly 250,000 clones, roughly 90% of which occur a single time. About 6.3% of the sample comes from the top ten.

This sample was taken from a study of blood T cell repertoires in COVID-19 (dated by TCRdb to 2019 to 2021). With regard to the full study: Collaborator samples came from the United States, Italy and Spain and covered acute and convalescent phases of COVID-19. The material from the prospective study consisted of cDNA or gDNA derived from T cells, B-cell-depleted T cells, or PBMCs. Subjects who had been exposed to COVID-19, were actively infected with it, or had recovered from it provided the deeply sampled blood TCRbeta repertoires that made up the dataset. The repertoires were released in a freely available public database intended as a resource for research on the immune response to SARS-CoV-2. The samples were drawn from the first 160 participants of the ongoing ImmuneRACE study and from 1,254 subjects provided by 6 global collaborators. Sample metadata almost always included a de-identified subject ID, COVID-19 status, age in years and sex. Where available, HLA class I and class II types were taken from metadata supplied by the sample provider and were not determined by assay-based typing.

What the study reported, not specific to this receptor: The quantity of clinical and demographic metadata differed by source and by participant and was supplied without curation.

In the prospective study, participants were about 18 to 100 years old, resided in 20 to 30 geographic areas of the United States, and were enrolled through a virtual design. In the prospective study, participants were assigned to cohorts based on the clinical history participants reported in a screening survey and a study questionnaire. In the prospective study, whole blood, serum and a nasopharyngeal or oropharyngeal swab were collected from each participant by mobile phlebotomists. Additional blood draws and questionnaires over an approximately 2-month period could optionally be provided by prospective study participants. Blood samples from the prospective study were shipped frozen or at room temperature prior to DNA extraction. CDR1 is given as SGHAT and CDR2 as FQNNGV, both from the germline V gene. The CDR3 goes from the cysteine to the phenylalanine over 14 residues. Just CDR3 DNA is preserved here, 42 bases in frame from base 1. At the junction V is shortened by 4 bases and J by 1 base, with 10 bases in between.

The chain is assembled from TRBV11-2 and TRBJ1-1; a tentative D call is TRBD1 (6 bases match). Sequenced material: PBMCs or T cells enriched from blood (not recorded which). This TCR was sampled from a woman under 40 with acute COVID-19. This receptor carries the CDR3 CASSWGHQNTEAFF. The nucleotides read TGTGCCAGCAGCTGGGGACACCAGAACACTGAAGCTTTCTTT.